This T cell receptor beta chain was obtained from a study of PD-1 blockade in classical Hodgkin lymphoma. The V end was cut by 2 bases, the J end by 2 bases, with 12 bases between. This CDR3 comprises 16 residues. Germline V lookup: CDR1 MNHNS, CDR2 SASEGT. The sample's time point: newly diagnosed, previously untreated cHL patient sample. To note about this clone: Its specificity is not known.

Produced via immunoSEQ multiplex PCR; TCRdb's table is partial and in-frame only. The sample lists 25,000 to 35,000 clones, 90% to 95% occurring once. Findings and limits, study-wide: Repertoires differed for reasons still undefined, possibly disease activity or prior therapy.

Sequences were obtained from peripheral blood mononuclear cells (PBMCs). This clonotype was sampled from a human donor with classical Hodgkin lymphoma. The rearrangement links TRBV6-1 to TRBJ2-2; D is possibly TRBD1 (6 bases). The CDR3 loop reads CASSEYRVLNTGELFF. CDR3 DNA: TGTGCCAGCAGTGAATACAGGGTCCTCAACACCGGGGAGCTGTTTTTT.